This is a list of T cell receptor beta chains from one sample in a study of T cell repertoires in cytomegalovirus infection. TCRdb analysed the reads with MiXCR anew, one entry per CDR3 protein. The sample includes 250,000 or so distinct CDR3 sequences, over 15% of them seen just once. Source material: CD8+ T cells from PBMCs. Receptors were obtained from a human donor in good health (CMV status not recorded). Some clones in this sample may be carry-over from other donors' samples. The CDR3 runs from the conserved cysteine through the conserved F or W. The D gene is left open where the match is weak. The size of a clone is reported for some rows only, either as once, few or many, or as a class for expanded clones.

CDR3 protein	CDR3 DNA	clone size	D gene	J gene	V gene
CASSYSGATRNTEAFF	TGTGCCAGCAGTTACTCGGGGGCGACAAGGAACACTGAAGCTTTCTTT	.	.	TRBJ1-1	TRBV6-2/TRBV6-3
CASSLDAENEQYF	TGTGCCAGCAGCTTAGACGCAGAGAACGAGCAGTACTTC	few	.	TRBJ2-7	TRBV7-9
CASSLVRGFNYGYTF	TGTGCCAGCAGCTTAGTTCGCGGGTTTAACTATGGCTACACCTTC	many	.	TRBJ1-2	TRBV7-2
CSARDRNTGELFF	TGCAGCGCCCGGGACAGGAACACCGGGGAGCTGTTTTTT	.	TRBD1	TRBJ2-2	TRBV29-1
CASSQWGDNEQFF	TGCGCCAGCAGCCAATGGGGGGACAATGAGCAGTTCTTC	.	.	TRBJ2-1	TRBV4-1
CASSLTTSGGGNHEQFF	TGTGCCAGCAGCCTAACGACTAGCGGGGGGGGAAATCATGAGCAGTTCTTC	few	TRBD2	TRBJ2-1	TRBV9
CASRRGQGITANEKLFF	TGTGCCAGCAGAAGGGGACAGGGAATAACGGCGAATGAAAAACTGTTTTTT	.	TRBD1	TRBJ1-4	TRBV7-9
CSPSGGSSYEQYF	TGCAGCCCAAGCGGGGGGTCCTCATACGAGCAGTACTTC	many	TRBD2	TRBJ2-7	TRBV20-1
CASSLRLGAGPNQPQHF	TGTGCCAGCAGCTTACGCCTAGGCGCAGGGCCCAATCAGCCCCAGCATTTT	few	.	TRBJ1-5	TRBV7-2
CASSPWRGVNNEQFF	TGTGCCAGCAGTCCCTGGCGGGGCGTCAATAATGAGCAGTTCTTC	many	.	TRBJ2-1	TRBV6-2/TRBV6-3
CASSSRGARAYEQYF	TGTGCCAGCAGTTCACGAGGGGCGAGGGCCTACGAGCAGTACTTC	few	.	TRBJ2-7	TRBV27
CASSVEGKPYEQYF	TGTGCCAGCAGCGTGGAGGGTAAACCCTACGAGCAGTACTTC	.	.	TRBJ2-7	TRBV9
CASSLVGRTVGIYGYTF	TGTGCCAGCAGCTTGGTTGGCAGGACGGTAGGAATCTATGGCTACACCTTC	few	.	TRBJ1-2	TRBV5-5
CASSWDGGINQPQHF	TGTGCCAGCAGCTGGGACGGGGGAATTAATCAGCCCCAGCATTTT	few	.	TRBJ1-5	TRBV7-2
CASSSSGGYTEAFF	TGTGCCAGCAGTTCCTCGGGGGGTTACACTGAAGCTTTCTTT	.	.	TRBJ1-1	TRBV27
CASSQGGPPPGNTIYF	TGCGCCAGCAGCCAAGGAGGGCCACCGCCTGGAAACACCATATATTTT	.	.	TRBJ1-3	TRBV4-3
CASSYTPGQGTYEQYF	TGTGCCAGCAGTTATACGCCGGGACAGGGGACCTACGAGCAGTACTTC	many	TRBD1	TRBJ2-7	TRBV6-2/TRBV6-3
CASSPDGPRTMNTEAFF	TGTGCCAGCAGCCCGGACGGCCCCCGGACAATGAACACTGAAGCTTTCTTT	many	.	TRBJ1-1	TRBV12-3/TRBV12-4
CSASAPDRDYEQYF	TGCAGTGCTAGTGCACCAGACAGGGACTACGAGCAGTACTTC	.	TRBD1	TRBJ2-7	TRBV20-1
CASSTSLITGTGVTDTQYF	TGTGCCAGCAGTACATCGCTAATAACCGGGACAGGGGTAACAGATACGCAGTATTTT	few	TRBD1	TRBJ2-3	TRBV12-3/TRBV12-4
CAISEPTGTYEQYF	TGTGCCATCAGTGAGCCGACAGGGACCTACGAGCAGTACTTC	.	TRBD1	TRBJ2-7	TRBV10-3
CASGREVSNYGYTF	TGTGCCAGCGGTCGGGAGGTTTCTAACTATGGCTACACCTTC	many	.	TRBJ1-2	TRBV7-9
CASSLWWESSYNEQFF	TGCGCCAGCAGCTTGTGGTGGGAGAGCTCCTACAATGAGCAGTTCTTC	few	.	TRBJ2-1	TRBV5-1